The 21 T cell receptor beta chains given below trace back to one sample, sequenced in a study of identical twins (dated by TCRdb to 2016 to 2017). Library generation was performed with 5' RACE. Sequenced on an Illumina HiSeq 2000. TCRdb trimmed the raw reads at Q25, called clones with MiXCR and kept productive beta chains. Rows merge per CDR3 protein into single entries with the most common DNA and genes. For this sample the table gives hundreds of thousands of distinct CDR3 sequences, of which 8.5% to 9% were detected only once. The ten largest clones add up to around 0.95% of the sample. The sample also formed part of further work on yellow fever vaccine responses in identical twins.

What was sequenced was PBMCs. All receptors come from a young woman in good health.

In its sample, this clonotype was seen many times. The rearrangement joins TRBV15 to TRBJ2-1; no clear D. Trimming pared 0 bases from V and 10 bases from J, leaving 10 bases between. The V gene's germline CDR1 is LNHNV and CDR2 YYDKDF (reference sequence). The CDR3 covers 13 residues. CDR3 DNA sequence: TGTGCCACCAGCAGAGAGTCGGCCGCCGAGCAGTTCTTC. Translating it yields CATSRESAAEQFF.

This clonotype was found a few times. The chain combines TRBV4-3 with TRBJ2-7; TRBD2 agrees at 10 bases. Germline V gives CDR1 LGHNA, CDR2 YSLEER. The length of the CDR3 is 13 residues. With 4 bases clipped from V and 9 bases from J, the junction kept 6 bases outside the gene matches. The CDR3: CASSPGLADGQYF. CDR3 DNA: TGCGCCAGCAGCCCTGGACTAGCGGATGGGCAGTACTTC.

The chain employs TRBV4-1 and TRBJ2-7; tentatively, D is TRBD2 (5 bases). The V gene lost 2 bases and the J gene lost 0 bases, with 17 bases spanning the gap. This CDR3 is 17 amino acids long. Germline loops: CDR1 MGHRA, CDR2 YSYEKL. The CDR3 DNA follows: TGCGCCAGCAGCCAAAGGCTCGCGGGCTACAGCTCCTACGAGCAGTACTTC. Translating gives CASSQRLAGYSSYEQYF.

The gene calls are TRBV6-1 and TRBJ2-3; no firm D call. The germline CDR1 and CDR2 sequences are MNHNS and SASEGT. Trimming cost V 7 bases and J 0 bases, with 14 bases left between them. The CDR3 length is 15 residues. CDR3 DNA sequence: TGTGCCAGCACCCTCCCGCGATTTAGCACAGATACGCAGTATTTT. Protein: CASTLPRFSTDTQYF.

The chain carries TRBV6-1 and TRBJ1-1; 8 bases fit TRBD1. The CDR3 is 14 amino acids. Germline values: CDR1 MNHNS, CDR2 SASEGT. V shed 6 bases and J 4 bases; nucleotides not matched to a gene: 7. The CDR3 is CASRLQGAGTEAFF. The CDR3 coding sequence is TGTGCCAGCAGGCTCCAGGGGGCAGGCACTGAAGCTTTCTTT.

This clonotype was seen only a few times. V gene TRBV2 combines with J gene TRBJ2-7; TRBD1 matches at 7 bases. Trimming at V came to 7 bases and at J to 5 bases, leaving 2 bases not matched to a gene. CDR1 is SNHLY, CDR2 FYNNEI, per germline. The CDR3 covers 11 residues. CDR3 nucleotide sequence: TGTGCCAGCAAGACAGGGAACGAGCAGTACTTC. Its protein is CASKTGNEQYF.

This clonotype appeared a few times. This chain joins TRBV9 and TRBJ1-2, with 7 nucleotides matching TRBD1. Losses at the gene ends were 0 bases for V and 4 bases for J; bases not matched to a gene: 3. Germline V gene sequence: CDR1 SGDLS, CDR2 YYNGEE. The CDR3 spans 14 residues. The CDR3 DNA is TGTGCCAGCAGCGTAGCGGACAGGTCCTATGGCTACACCTTC. Its protein is CASSVADRSYGYTF.

This chain links TRBV12-3 or TRBV12-4 with TRBJ2-4, with D tentatively TRBD1 or TRBD2 (5 bases each). CDR3 length: 13 residues. Trimming pared 6 bases from V and 13 bases from J, leaving 19 bases between. The CDR3 spells CASSHRGPNRQYF. CDR3 bases: TGTGCCAGCAGCCACCGGGGCCCAAATCGGCAGTACTTC.

This clonotype was picked up many times. V gene TRBV20-1 combines with J gene TRBJ1-6; perhaps TRBD1 as D (5 bases). The length of the CDR3 is 14 residues. Deletions cut 1 base from V and 10 bases from J, with 14 bases between. Germline V gene lookup returns CDR1 DFQATT and CDR2 SNEGSKA (reference sequence). The CDR3 DNA reads TGCAGTGCTAGAGTCGCAAAACCAGGGTCACCCCTCCACTTT. It encodes CSARVAKPGSPLHF.

In this sample, this clonotype turned up many times. The chain employs TRBV12-3 or TRBV12-4 and TRBJ2-5; tentative D call: TRBD1 (5 bases). The CDR3 has 15 residues. The V end lost 6 bases, the J end lost 0 bases, and 14 bases lay between the germline ends. This CDR3 reads CASSPTSRDQETQYF. Written as DNA, the CDR3 is TGTGCCAGCAGCCCCACGTCCAGGGACCAAGAGACCCAGTACTTC.

The gene calls are TRBV20-1 and TRBJ1-1, with a tentative D call TRBD1 (6 bases). The CDR3 length is 12 residues. Trimming cost V 3 bases and J 5 bases, with 10 bases left between them. CDR1 is DFQATT, CDR2 SNEGSKA, per germline (reference sequence). CDR3 in DNA: TGCAGTGCTAGCCCACAGGGAACTGAAGCTTTCTTT. This gives the protein CSASPQGTEAFF.

The V gene is TRBV6-2 or TRBV6-3, the J gene TRBJ2-5; possible D gene TRBD2, 5 bases. CDR1 MNHEY and CDR2 SVGEGT come from the germline V gene. The CDR3 sequence is 14 residues long. V lost 5 bases to trimming and J lost 6 bases, with 16 bases between them. The CDR3 sequence: CASSHRDKIQTQYF. The CDR3 bases are TGTGCCAGCAGTCACCGGGATAAAATACAGACCCAGTACTTC.

This chain uses TRBV28 with TRBJ1-1, with TRBD1 matching 11 bases. This CDR3 is 17 amino acids long. With 2 bases clipped from V and 1 base from J, the junction kept 6 bases outside the gene matches. Germline V gene data show CDR1 as MDHEN and CDR2 as SYDVKM. The CDR3 DNA reads as TGTGCCAGCAGTTTACCCGGACAGGGGGCAAGGAACACTGAAGCTTTCTTT. Translated: CASSLPGQGARNTEAFF.

The gene calls are TRBV3-1 and TRBJ2-3; a possible D gene is TRBD1 (6 bases). The length of the CDR3 is 15 residues. Germline lookup yields CDR1 LGHDT and CDR2 YNNKEL (reference sequence). V lost 3 bases and J lost 2, with 12 bases in between. The CDR3 sequence: CASSQQGRPTDTQYF. CDR3 in DNA: TGTGCCAGCAGCCAGCAGGGGCGGCCCACAGATACGCAGTATTTT.

This clonotype showed up many times. This chain joins TRBV20-1 and TRBJ1-2; D is ambiguous. The length of the CDR3 is 13 residues. Between the trimmed V and J ends, which lost 4 bases and 1 base, there was a span of 10 bases. Germline CDR1 and CDR2: DFQATT and SNEGSKA (reference sequence). CDR3 bases: TGCAGTGCTACCGATGACGGTAACTATGGCTACACCTTC. Translated: CSATDDGNYGYTF.

In its sample, this clonotype was seen a few times. J is TRBJ2-3 and V is TRBV28; 8 bases map to TRBD2. Germline V gene sequence: CDR1 MDHEN, CDR2 SYDVKM. Losses at the gene ends were 2 bases for V and 0 bases for J; bases not matched to a gene: 7. There are 17 residues in the CDR3. The CDR3 here is CASSLRASGRSTDTQYF. CDR3 nucleotide sequence: TGTGCCAGCAGTTTAAGGGCTAGCGGGCGTAGCACAGATACGCAGTATTTT.

This clonotype was picked up a small number of times. The chain recombines TRBV7-9 with TRBJ2-4; the D call may be TRBD1 or TRBD2 (5 bases each). Trimming left V 1 base short and J 0 bases short, with 13 bases between. This CDR3 comprises 17 residues. CDR1 and CDR2 (germline): SEHNR, FQNEAQ (reference sequence). The CDR3 here is CASSLGVGTLAKNIQYF. The CDR3 bases are TGTGCCAGCAGCTTAGGGGTAGGGACCCTAGCCAAAAACATTCAGTACTTC.

A few counts support this clonotype. This chain connects TRBV4-3 to TRBJ2-1, with 7 bases matching TRBD2. Germline CDR1 and CDR2: LGHNA and YSLEER. This CDR3 region has 16 residues. Germline trimming cut 0 bases from V and 7 bases from J; bases unmatched to any gene: 9. CDR3 coding DNA: TGCGCCAGCAGCCAAGACCCGGGACTACCGACGAATGAGCAGTTCTTC. Translated: CASSQDPGLPTNEQFF.

There are a few counts of this clonotype. The rearrangement joins TRBV18 to TRBJ2-3; 8 positions agree with TRBD2. Germline V CDR1 and CDR2: KGHSH, LQKENI. CDR3 length: 16 residues. Losses at the gene ends were 4 bases for V and 3 bases for J; bases not matched to a gene: 9. DNA of the CDR3: TGTGCCAGCTCACGAACGTATCCTAGCGGGACAGATACGCAGTATTTT. Amino acid sequence: CASSRTYPSGTDTQYF.

This clonotype appeared a few times. This sequence joins TRBV5-4 and TRBJ1-1; 7 positions agree with TRBD1. CDR3 size: 15 residues. Germline loops: CDR1 SGHNT, CDR2 YYREEE (reference sequence). J gave up 3 bases and V 0 bases, and 5 bases lay outside the gene matches. CDR3 bases: TGTGCCAGCAGCTTGGCGGACAGGAGGGACACTGAAGCTTTCTTT. It yields the protein CASSLADRRDTEAFF.

This clonotype was seen many times. This chain joins TRBV12-3 or TRBV12-4 and TRBJ2-7; perhaps TRBD1 as D (6 bases). V dropped 3 bases and J dropped 5 bases, with 14 bases sitting between them. The CDR3 has 14 residues. The CDR3 DNA follows: TGTGCCAGCAGTTTTCTCGGCAGGGGCCACGAGCAGTACTTC. Encoded protein: CASSFLGRGHEQYF.